A single sample gave rise to the 32 T cell receptor beta chains below, sequenced in a study of lymphopenia after photon versus proton radiotherapy. Only in-frame clones appear in the TCRdb table, and some are missing; sequencing was by immunoSEQ multiplex PCR. Of roughly 61,000 clones listed, around 90% are singletons. Specimen: peripheral blood, collected from a patient treated with proton-based radiotherapy. The receptor set was obtained from a man aged 80 or over with esophageal cancer.

This clone was seen once. The chain is built from TRBV9 and TRBJ1-2, with no clear D. There are 13 residues in the CDR3. V lost 4 bases, J lost 2 bases, and 9 bases lay in between. Germline CDR1 SGDLS, CDR2 YYNGEE. The DNA for the CDR3 is TGTGCCAGCAGCACCCGGGTCAACTATGGCTACACCTTC. Protein sequence: CASSTRVNYGYTF.

This clone showed up just once. This chain uses TRBV2 with TRBJ1-2, with D possibly being TRBD1 (5 bases). This CDR3 has 14 residues. Trimming stripped 6 bases from V and 4 bases from J, with 15 bases between. The germline gives CDR1 SNHLY, CDR2 FYNNEI. The CDR3 protein is CASSLSGQGYGYTF. In DNA, the CDR3 is TGTGCCAGCAGCCTGTCGGGGCAGGGCTATGGCTACACCTTC.

Points on this clone: The sample contains more than one DNA sequence encoding this CDR3. The chain combines TRBV12-5 with TRBJ2-5, with 9 bases identical to TRBD1. CDR1 and CDR2 (germline): LGHNT, FRNRAP. This CDR3 has 14 amino acids. Trimming took 6 bases from V and 1 from J; bases not matched to a gene: 3. The CDR3: CASGRGQGQETQYF. The CDR3 DNA is TGTGCTAGTGGAAGGGGACAGGGCCAAGAGACCCAGTACTTC.

The chain has TRBV30 and TRBJ1-1; D is possibly TRBD1 (5 bases). The germline V gene encodes CDR1 GTSNPN and CDR2 SVGIG (reference sequence). The CDR3 is 15 residues long. V lost 1 base and J 0 bases, leaving 12 bases between the germline ends. The DNA of the CDR3 is TGTGCCTGGAGTGGCGGCAGGGAAATGAACACTGAAGCTTTCTTT. It yields the protein CAWSGGREMNTEAFF.

The chain links TRBV19 to TRBJ2-5, with D uncertain. CDR3 length equals 13 residues. The germline CDR1 and CDR2 sequences are LNHDA and SQIVND (reference sequence). V lost 0 bases and J 3 bases, leaving 5 bases between the germline ends. The CDR3 DNA reads as TGTGCCAGTAGTATAGATAAGGAAGAGACCCAGTACTTC. Translation gives CASSIDKEETQYF.

The chain combines TRBV5-1 with TRBJ2-5, with 10 bases lining up with TRBD2. Germline CDR1 is SGHRS and CDR2 is YFSETQ. The CDR3 runs 13 residues. The V gene end was trimmed by 5 bases and the J gene end by 5 bases; junction bases not matched to a gene: 3. CDR3: CASSPSGGETQYF. The CDR3 DNA sequence: TGCGCCAGCAGTCCTAGCGGGGGTGAGACCCAGTACTTC.

This chain uses TRBV18 with TRBJ1-3, with 10 bases matching TRBD1. V gave up 4 bases and J gave up 3 bases; unmatched junction bases: 3. This CDR3 is 15 amino acids long. CDR1 and CDR2 (germline): KGHSH, LQKENI. In DNA, the CDR3 is TGTGCCAGCTCACTGGGACAGGGGAGTGGAAACACCATATATTTT. Protein product: CASSLGQGSGNTIYF.

This chain connects TRBV11-2 to TRBJ1-1; D perhaps matches TRBD1 (5 bases). Trimming took off 4 bases at V and 0 bases at J, with 15 bases between the two ends. This CDR3 contains 16 residues. The germline CDR1 and CDR2 sequences are SGHAT and FQNNGV. The CDR3 DNA follows: TGTGCCAGCAGCTGGGGCTCTACAGTATTGAACACTGAAGCTTTCTTT. Its translation is CASSWGSTVLNTEAFF.

The rearrangement joins TRBV27 to TRBJ1-2; D call uncertain. V gave up 5 bases and J gave up 7 bases, with 17 bases separating them. This CDR3 region has 14 residues. Germline V gene sequence: CDR1 MNHEY, CDR2 SMNVEV (reference sequence). In DNA form, the CDR3 reads TGTGCCAGCAGTCCACGAGGTCCTTATGGTGGCTACACCTTC. This encodes CASSPRGPYGGYTF.

V and J are TRBV11-2 and TRBJ1-3; D not certain. The CDR3 has 12 residues. From germline, CDR1 is SGHAT and CDR2 FQNNGV. The ends were cut back, 9 bases at V and 0 bases at J, with 6 bases in the middle. CDR3 nucleotides: TGTGCCAGTCGGCTCTCTGGAAACACCATATATTTT. The encoded protein is CASRLSGNTIYF.

This sequence joins TRBV7-3 and TRBJ2-2, with 8 bases lining up with TRBD1. CDR3 length equals 14 residues. Trimming at V came to 3 bases and at J to 6 bases, leaving 3 bases not matched to a gene. Germline V CDR1 and CDR2: SGHTA, FQGTGA. CDR3 amino acids: CASSFSRGPGELFF. CDR3 nucleotides: TGTGCCAGCAGCTTTAGCAGGGGGCCCGGGGAGCTGTTTTTT.

This clone was recorded many times. The chain carries TRBV6-6 and TRBJ2-1; the D is unclear. V shed 5 bases and J shed 6 bases, with 17 bases lying between them. Germline V gene sequence: CDR1 MNHNY, CDR2 SVGAGI (reference sequence). CDR3 length equals 15 residues. The CDR3 spells CASSPTGFYGNEQFF. DNA for the CDR3: TGTGCCAGCAGTCCGACGGGCTTCTACGGCAATGAGCAGTTCTTC.

Details on this clone: This may be a read error, as it is one base from a much larger clone. V is TRBV7-2 and J is TRBJ1-2, with 7 bases identical to TRBD1. Losses at the gene ends were 4 bases for V and 4 bases for J; bases not matched to a gene: 0. Per germline, CDR1 SGHTA and CDR2 FQGNSA. There are 12 residues in the CDR3. The CDR3 region has the DNA TGTGCCAGCAGCTGGGACAGCTATGGCTACACCTTC. This translates into CASSWDSYGYTF.

Points on this clone: A junction end diverges from the germline sequence, so it may reflect a read error. The chain couples TRBV19 to TRBJ2-5, with 7 bases aligning to TRBD1. The CDR3 is made up of 15 amino acids. Germline V CDR1 and CDR2: LNHDA, SQIVND (reference sequence). The CDR3 here is CASSHRDRYHETQYF. The CDR3 region has the DNA TGTGCCAGTAGTCACCGGGACAGATACCACGAGACCCAGTACTTC.

The gene calls are TRBV6-1 and TRBJ1-1; 9 nucleotides agree with TRBD1. J lost 10 bases, V lost 7 bases, and 10 bases had no gene match. From germline, CDR1 is MNHNS and CDR2 SASEGT. The CDR3 extends over 13 amino acids. This chain's CDR3 is CASTPTADRGAFF. In nucleotides, the CDR3 is TGTGCCAGCACCCCGACGGCGGACAGGGGAGCTTTCTTT.

This clone was seen only a few times. The chain couples TRBV7-2 to TRBJ2-1; possible D gene TRBD2, 5 bases. The CDR3 loop spans 14 amino acids. Germline assignment: CDR1 SGHTA and CDR2 FQGNSA. V was shortened by 2 bases and J by 4 bases, with 9 bases between the two germline ends. This CDR3 reads CASSLNGIYNEQFF. The CDR3, as DNA: TGTGCCAGCAGCTTAAACGGGATATACAATGAGCAGTTCTTC. The entire variable domain, with the rest obtained from reference TRBV7-2 and TRBJ2-1, is as follows: GAGVSQSPSNKVTEKGKDVELRCDPISGHTALYWYRQSLGQGLEFLIYFQGNSAPDKSGLPSDRFSAERTGGSVSTLTIQRTQQEDSAVYLCASSLNGIYNEQFFGPGTRLTVL.

The chain combines TRBV5-4 with TRBJ1-1; possible D gene TRBD1, 5 bases. V gave up 0 bases and J gave up 0 bases, with 6 bases separating them. In germline, CDR1 is SGHNT, CDR2 YYREEE (reference sequence). The CDR3 has 14 residues. The CDR3 region is CASSLGGLNTEAFF. The CDR3 DNA is TGTGCCAGCAGCTTGGGGGGACTGAACACTGAAGCTTTCTTT. Together with reference TRBV5-4 and TRBJ1-1, the CDR3 gives the full variable domain: ETGVTQSPTHLIKTRGQQVTLRCSSQSGHNTVSWYQQALGQGPQFIFQYYREEENGRGNFPPRFSGLQFPNYSSELNVNALELDDSALYLCASSLGGLNTEAFFGQGTRLTVV.

The chain uses TRBV5-1 and TRBJ2-3; 8 bases agree with TRBD2. CDR1 SGHRS and CDR2 YFSETQ come from the germline V gene. Trimming took 4 bases from V and 9 from J; bases not matched to a gene: 19. The CDR3 extends over 17 amino acids. The CDR3 nucleotides are TGCGCCAGCAGCCAGCGGGGCTATAGCGGGATAGATGAAACGCAGTATTTT. Translating it yields CASSQRGYSGIDETQYF.

The chain links TRBV19 to TRBJ2-7; D is undetermined. The germline gives CDR1 LNHDA, CDR2 SQIVND (reference sequence). The CDR3 sequence is 11 residues long. Trimming removed 8 bases from V and 0 bases from J, with 5 bases in between. CDR3 DNA: TGTGCCAGTTCACACTCCTACGAGCAGTACTTC. The encoded protein is CASSHSYEQYF.

The V and J genes are TRBV10-1 and TRBJ2-1, with 7 bases fitting TRBD1. The CDR3 consists of 16 residues. CDR1 and CDR2 from the germline V gene are WNHNN and SYGVQD (reference sequence). With 5 bases clipped from V and 0 bases from J, the junction kept 7 bases outside the gene matches. CDR3 DNA sequence: TGCGCCAGCAGTAGTACAGGGGAAGGCTCCTACAATGAGCAGTTCTTC. This encodes CASSSTGEGSYNEQFF.

V usage is TRBV14 and J usage is TRBJ2-7; 13 nucleotides align to TRBD2. With V trimmed by 4 bases and J by 5 bases, 5 bases remained unmatched. This CDR3 has 15 residues. Germline CDR1 and CDR2: SGHDN and FVKESK. The CDR3 coding sequence is TGTGCCAGCAGCCCTGGACTAGCGGGAGTTCACGAGCAGTACTTC. Protein: CASSPGLAGVHEQYF.

This rearrangement joins TRBV15 to TRBJ2-7; 7 nucleotides line up with TRBD1. This CDR3 has 15 amino acids. Germline lookup yields CDR1 LNHNV and CDR2 YYDKDF (reference sequence). Trimming at V came to 1 base and at J to 4 bases, leaving 7 bases not matched to a gene. CDR3 DNA: TGTGCCACCAGCAGAGCCGTGACAGGGCCGTACGAGCAGTACTTC. Translated, it gives CATSRAVTGPYEQYF. Using reference TRBV15 and TRBJ2-7 for the parts outside the CDR3, the full variable domain is DAMVIQNPRYQVTQFGKPVTLSCSQTLNHNVMYWYQQKSSQAPKLLFHYYDKDFNNEADTPDNFQSRRPNTSFCFLDIRSPGLGDTAMYLCATSRAVTGPYEQYFGPGTRLTVT.

The CDR3 reads CASSGQGTEQFF. CDR3 nucleotides: TGTGCCAGTAGTGGACAGGGCACTGAGCAGTTCTTC. The chain joins TRBV19 to TRBJ2-1; 8 bases agree with TRBD1. V lost 5 bases to trimming and J lost 9 bases; unmatched junction nucleotides: 3. This CDR3 spans 12 amino acids. The germline V gene encodes CDR1 LNHDA and CDR2 SQIVND (reference sequence).

V and J are TRBV4-1 and TRBJ1-2; the match to TRBD1 covers 8 bases. Germline V gene data show CDR1 as MGHRA and CDR2 as YSYEKL. The CDR3 contains 15 residues. Losses at the gene ends were 3 bases for V and 6 bases for J; bases not matched to a gene: 9. CDR3 residues: CASSQADRGSHGYTF. The CDR3 nucleotides read TGCGCCAGCAGCCAGGCCGACAGGGGTTCGCATGGCTACACCTTC.

The chain carries TRBV28 and TRBJ2-1; TRBD1 agrees at 9 bases. Losses at the gene ends were 2 bases for V and 15 bases for J; bases not matched to a gene: 5. The CDR3 loop spans 12 amino acids. Germline V CDR1 and CDR2: MDHEN, SYDVKM. The CDR3 bases are TGTGCCAGCAGTTTAGAGGACAGGGGCCCGTTCTTC. Residues: CASSLEDRGPFF.

This chain joins TRBV7-9 and TRBJ2-5, with D unresolved. V lost 0 bases to trimming and J lost 2 bases, with 4 bases between them. The length of the CDR3 is 13 residues. Germline V CDR1 and CDR2: SEHNR, FQNEAQ (reference sequence). The CDR3: CASSLAQQETQYF. CDR3 DNA: TGTGCCAGCAGCTTAGCCCAACAAGAGACCCAGTACTTC. The full variable domain, completed using reference TRBV7-9 and TRBJ2-5, is DTGVSQNPRHKITKRGQNVTFRCDPISEHNRLYWYRQTLGQGPEFLTYFQNEAQLEKSRLLSDRFSAERPKGSFSTLEIQRTEQGDSAMYLCASSLAQQETQYFGPGTRLLVL.

The sample holds one count of this clone. This rearrangement joins TRBV30 to TRBJ1-1; D possibly corresponds to TRBD1 (6 bases). Germline-derived CDR1 and CDR2 are GTSNPN and SVGIG (reference sequence). CDR3 length: 12 residues. The V gene lost 3 bases and the J gene lost 7 bases, with 12 bases spanning the gap. CDR3 nucleotides: TGTGCCTGGAGCGATAACAGGGATGAAGCTTTCTTT. Encoded protein: CAWSDNRDEAFF.

The chain joins TRBV2 to TRBJ2-7; 9 bases map to TRBD1. Per the germline V gene, CDR1 is SNHLY and CDR2 is FYNNEI. With V trimmed by 8 bases and J by 6 bases, 11 bases remained unmatched. CDR3 length: 14 amino acids. This chain's CDR3 is CASARGQGVSEQYF. CDR3 DNA sequence: TGTGCCAGCGCAAGGGGACAGGGAGTAAGCGAGCAGTACTTC.

This clone was seen just once. At one end, the junction sequence differs from germline, possibly due to a read error. The V gene is TRBV7-7, the J gene TRBJ2-7; 7 bases map to TRBD1. From germline, CDR1 is SSHAT and CDR2 FNYEAQ (reference sequence). The CDR3 is 13 residues long. The CDR3 protein is CASSRQGPYEQYF. The CDR3 DNA reads as TGTGCTAGCAGCCGACAGGGACCCTACGAGCAGTACTTC. The variable domain in full, with the rest retrieved from reference TRBV7-7 and TRBJ2-7, is GAGVSQSPRYKVTKRGQDVTLRCDPISSHATLYWYQQALGQGPEFLTYFNYEAQPDKSGLPSDRFSAERPEGSISTLTIQRTEQRDSAMYRCASSRQGPYEQYFGPGTRLTVT.

The chain recombines TRBV27 with TRBJ1-1, with 7 bases identical to TRBD1. V was clipped by 4 bases and J by 1 base; unmatched bases: 6. Germline V lookup: CDR1 MNHEY, CDR2 SMNVEV (reference sequence). The CDR3 extends over 15 amino acids. CDR3 sequence reads: CASSSLTGRNTEAFF. The DNA of the CDR3 is TGTGCCAGCAGTTCTTTGACAGGGAGGAACACTGAAGCTTTCTTT.

At least ten counts were recorded for this clone. The genes are TRBV5-6 and TRBJ2-7; D is perhaps TRBD2 (5 bases). The germline CDR1 and CDR2 sequences are SGHDT and YYEEEE. The CDR3 sequence is 14 residues long. The V and J ends lost 3 bases and 2 bases respectively, with 12 bases between them. The CDR3 sequence: CASSSDWQTYEQYF. The DNA for the CDR3 is TGTGCCAGCAGCTCGGACTGGCAGACCTACGAGCAGTACTTC.

V usage is TRBV5-5 and J usage is TRBJ2-5, with D possibly TRBD2 on 6 matching bases. V was cut by 4 bases and J by 4 bases, with 14 bases left in between. CDR3 length: 14 amino acids. Germline CDR1 SGHKS, CDR2 YYEKEE (reference sequence). The CDR3 region has the DNA TGTGCCAGCAGCCCCGGGAGCTGGCGAGAGACCCAGTACTTC. It yields the protein CASSPGSWRETQYF.